This is a list of T cell receptor beta chains from one sample in a study of CD8 T cells in ankylosing spondylitis. One entry per CDR3 protein, called by TCRdb with MiXCR from the 5' RACE reads. The table has 220,000 or so distinct CDR3 sequences, 8% to 11% seen once; the top ten hold roughly a fifth. Material: blood, either unsorted or a sorted T cell fraction (not recorded which). Receptor source: a male donor with ankylosing spondylitis or in good health (not recorded which). Both conserved end residues are part of each CDR3. The listing skips clone size in some rows; elsewhere it reads once, few, many or a size class.

>TRBV16|TRBJ2-6|many
CASTIRRTAGANVLTF
>TRBV2|TRBJ2-6|many
CASSVSSGANVLTF
>TRBV20-1|TRBJ1-2|few
CSAEGGGEGGNGYTF
>TRBV12-3/TRBV12-4|TRBJ1-5|many
CASTFSLGGANQPQHF
>TRBV5-1|TRBJ2-2|few
CASSAGRTNTGELFF
>TRBV5-1|TRBJ2-1|many
CASSLGTGLNEQFF
>TRBV5-1|TRBJ2-2|many
CASSSTGENTGELFF
>TRBV5-1|TRBJ1-1|.
CASSYSGDHTEAFF
>TRBV3-1|TRBJ2-7|.
CASSRPDVGQGHEQYF
>TRBV7-6|TRBJ1-1|few
CASSLKAVNTEAFF
>TRBV29-1|TRBJ2-5|few
CSAWLQETQYF
>TRBV28|TRBJ1-4|many
CASRPLTGVDEKLFF
>TRBV5-1|TRBJ2-5|few
CASSLGTTQETQYF
>TRBV5-1|TRBJ2-5|many
CASSFEPEKETQYF
>TRBV12-3/TRBV12-4|TRBJ2-5|few
CASSPYLVGETQYF
>TRBV5-1|TRBJ2-3|many
CASSQPSADTQYF
>TRBV27|TRBJ1-6|many
CASSRYSFESPLHF
>TRBV15|TRBJ1-1|.
CATSRDMVTAEAFF
>TRBV28|TRBJ2-3|few
CASSYGSQVTQYF
>TRBV5-1|TRBJ2-7|many
CASSVDAYEQYF
>TRBV11-2|TRBJ1-2|many
CASSLPAGRGYTF
>TRBV7-2|TRBJ2-7|many
CASSPTPEPYEQYF
>TRBV27|TRBJ2-7|.
CASSLARTSPEQYF
>TRBV5-6|TRBJ2-6|.
CASTTISGANVLTF
>TRBV29-1|TRBJ1-3|.
CSVVQGPSGNTIYF
>TRBV28|TRBJ2-5|many
CASSLMRSSGGQETQYF
>TRBV29-1|TRBJ2-7|.
CSVEGLQGSYEQYF
>TRBV5-1|TRBJ2-7|many
CASSDHYEQYF
>TRBV13|TRBJ1-2|many
CASSYPGTGGSGGYTF
>TRBV7-2|TRBJ2-3|many
CASSLGLAGVVDTQYF
>TRBV3-1|TRBJ2-3|.
CATCQSLTSGGSSTDTQYF
>TRBV12-3/TRBV12-4|TRBJ1-1|many
CASSSLDKNTEAFF
>TRBV12-3/TRBV12-4|TRBJ1-4|many
CASSFDRGVNEKLFF
>TRBV5-1|TRBJ1-2|.
CASSLDRTGGFGYTF
>TRBV25-1|TRBJ1-5|once
CASSATGTGNQPQHF